Listed below are T cell receptor beta chains from one sample, sequenced in a study of blood T cell repertoires in COVID-19. The repertoire was sequenced with immunoSEQ multiplex PCR; TCRdb's copy has only in-frame clones and lacks some. The sample shows about 670,000 clones, approximately 90% of them seen only once. The sample consisted of peripheral blood. The receptor source for this set is a woman under 30 with acute or convalescent COVID-19. Both conserved end residues are part of each CDR3. A D gene is named only where the DNA matches it firmly. Clone size is shown for a subset of rows, as once, few, many or a class of expanded clone.

CASSVRGGTTGELFF,TGTGCCAGCAGTGTCCGGGGGGGGACCACCGGGGAGCTGTTTTTT,NA,TRBJ2-2,TRBD2,TRBV6-4
CASSVRGLNTEAFF,TGTGCCAGCTCGGTCCGAGGCCTCAACACTGAAGCTTTCTTT,once,TRBJ1-1,NA,TRBV6-5
CASSAGWTGGYGYTF,TGTGCCAGCAGCGCCGGCTGGACAGGGGGCTATGGCTACACCTTC,once,TRBJ1-2,TRBD1,TRBV3-1/TRBV3-2
CASSQNTPGQGGDSPLHF,TGCGCCAGCAGCCAAAACACACCCGGACAGGGGGGGGATTCACCCCTCCACTTT,NA,TRBJ1-6,TRBD1,TRBV4-1
CASSYFSANTGELFF,TGTGCCAGCAGTTACTTTTCCGCGAACACCGGGGAGCTGTTTTTT,NA,TRBJ2-2,NA,TRBV6-6
CASSLADRPYNEQFF,TGTGCCAGCAGCTTGGCGGACAGGCCATACAATGAGCAGTTCTTC,NA,TRBJ2-1,TRBD1,TRBV5-6
CASTLGSDTTNYGYTF,TGTGCCAGCACCCTAGGATCGGACACCACTAACTATGGCTACACCTTC,NA,TRBJ1-2,NA,TRBV7-2
CASSVDRGYGYTF,TGTGCCAGCAGTGTTGACAGGGGATACGGCTACACCTTC,few,TRBJ1-2,TRBD1,TRBV25-1
CASSEARTGVTNYGYTF,TGTGCCAGCAGTGAAGCGCGGACAGGAGTTACTAACTATGGCTACACCTTC,NA,TRBJ1-2,TRBD1,TRBV6-1
CAISDPSGGARTDTQYF,TGTGCCATCAGCGACCCTAGCGGGGGGGCCCGCACAGATACGCAGTATTTT,NA,TRBJ2-3,TRBD2,TRBV10-3
CASKRYTGGNTDTQYF,TGTGCCAGCAAAAGATATACAGGGGGCAACACAGATACGCAGTATTTT,NA,TRBJ2-3,TRBD1,TRBV27
CASSLGGGSYTDTQYF,TGTGCCAGCAGTTTAGGGGGGGGCTCCTACACAGATACGCAGTATTTT,NA,TRBJ2-3,NA,TRBV27
CASSLTGAYGYTF,TGTGCCAGCAGTCTGACAGGGGCCTATGGCTACACCTTC,few,TRBJ1-2,TRBD1,TRBV28
CASSLDFGSTDTQYF,TGTGCCAGCAGCTTAGATTTCGGGTCCACAGATACGCAGTATTTT,NA,TRBJ2-3,NA,TRBV11-2
CASSRTSAYEQYF,TGCGCCAGCAGCCGAACTAGCGCCTACGAGCAGTACTTC,NA,TRBJ2-7,TRBD2,TRBV4-1
CASSARRENTEAFF,TGTGCCAGCAGCGCACGACGGGAGAACACTGAAGCTTTCTTT,NA,TRBJ1-1,NA,TRBV7-2
CASSLDRVFGNTIYF,TGTGCCAGCAGCTTGGACAGGGTATTTGGAAACACCATATATTTT,once,TRBJ1-3,NA,TRBV5-5
CASSQDYSSTDTQYF,TGCGCCAGCAGCCAAGACTACTCTAGCACAGATACGCAGTATTTT,once,TRBJ2-3,NA,TRBV4-1
CASSRLAGADTEAFF,TGCGCCAGCAGCCGACTCGCGGGGGCAGACACTGAAGCTTTCTTT,NA,TRBJ1-1,NA,TRBV5-1
CASSRSGLARTNEQFF,TGTGCCAGCAGTAGAAGTGGACTAGCGAGGACAAATGAGCAGTTCTTC,NA,TRBJ2-1,TRBD2,TRBV6-4
CAWSQNEQFF,TGTGCCTGGAGCCAGAATGAGCAGTTCTTC,NA,TRBJ2-1,NA,TRBV30
CASSLVSGLAGGGHNEQFF,TGCGCCAGCAGCTTGGTGTCGGGACTAGCGGGGGGCGGCCACAATGAGCAGTTCTTC,NA,TRBJ2-1,TRBD2,TRBV5-1
CASSADRINEKLFF,TGTGCCAGCAGTGCGGACAGGATCAATGAAAAACTGTTTTTT,NA,TRBJ1-4,TRBD1,TRBV2